The 17 T cell receptor beta chains listed next were all sequenced from one sample in a study of early T cells in non-severe SARS-CoV-2 infection. Each CDR3 protein gets one entry after TCRdb re-called the 5' RACE reads with MiXCR. This table has about 28,000 distinct CDR3 sequences, 5.4% appearing once. Sequencing was done on a sample of whole blood. These receptors all come from an adult who was a healthcare worker with PCR-confirmed SARS-CoV-2 infection or an uninfected control (not recorded which).

About this clonotype: Possible read error: a much larger clone is one base away. This chain uses TRBV12-3 or TRBV12-4 with TRBJ2-5; D is undetermined. CDR3 length equals 14 residues. The CDR3 nucleotides read TGTGCCAGCGGTTTATGGCTCGCGCAAGAGACCCAGTACTTC. Its translation is CASGLWLAQETQYF.

The chain has TRBV7-9 and TRBJ2-3, with 7 bases aligning to TRBD2. Germline V CDR1 and CDR2: SEHNR, FQNEAQ (reference sequence). The CDR3 totals 16 residues. J gave up 2 bases and V 5 bases, and 10 bases lay outside the gene matches. The CDR3 DNA reads TGTGCCAGCAGCCTCGGACTAGTGTGGATCACAGATACGCAGTATTTT. It codes for CASSLGLVWITDTQYF.

This clonotype was seen repeatedly, ten times or more. V is TRBV11-2 and J is TRBJ2-3, with no clear D. CDR1 and CDR2 from the germline V gene are SGHAT and FQNNGV. The V gene lost 5 bases and the J gene lost 2 bases, with 2 bases spanning the gap. This CDR3 spans 11 amino acids. The CDR3 DNA reads TGTGCCAGCAGCCTCACAGATACGCAGTATTTT. Translation: CASSLTDTQYF.

There are many counts of this clonotype. The rearrangement joins TRBV12-3 or TRBV12-4 to TRBJ1-1, with TRBD1 matching 9 bases. The CDR3 is made up of 15 amino acids. The V segment lost 3 bases and the J segment 1 base; nucleotides outside the gene matches: 3. As DNA, the CDR3 is TGTGCCAGCAGTTTGGACAGGGGAAGGAACACTGAAGCTTTCTTT. Its protein is CASSLDRGRNTEAFF.

This clonotype is labeled medium-sized (0.01 to 0.1%). The gene calls are TRBV7-2 and TRBJ2-1; D possibly corresponds to TRBD1 (5 bases). Trimming shortened V by 0 bases and J by 5 bases, and 11 bases separated the two germline ends. The CDR3 contains 15 residues. Germline CDR1 and CDR2: SGHTA and FQGNSA. Written as DNA, the CDR3 is TGTGCCAGCAGCTTAGCGTCCTTCAGGGACAATGAGCAGTTCTTC. The encoded protein is CASSLASFRDNEQFF.

This clonotype has ten or more counts. The chain combines TRBV30 with TRBJ2-1; no firm D call. The CDR3 is 15 amino acids. The germline V gene has CDR1 GTSNPN and CDR2 SVGIG (reference sequence). The V end was cut by 2 bases, the J end by 8 bases, with 19 bases between. Here the CDR3 reads CAWSQWSKWRDEQFF. In DNA, the CDR3 is TGTGCCTGGAGTCAGTGGAGTAAGTGGCGCGATGAGCAGTTCTTC.

The gene calls are TRBV5-1 and TRBJ2-1, with 7 bases fitting TRBD1. V lost 0 bases and J lost 6; bases outside the gene matches: 3. CDR1 is SGHRS and CDR2 is YFSETQ in the germline V gene. CDR3 size: 14 residues. The CDR3 reads CASSLDAGGNEQFF. DNA of the CDR3: TGCGCCAGCAGCTTGGATGCAGGGGGCAATGAGCAGTTCTTC. The whole variable domain, filled in from reference TRBV5-1 and TRBJ2-1, reads KAGVTQTPRYLIKTRGQQVTLSCSPISGHRSVSWYQQTPGQGLQFLFEYFSETQRNKGNFPGRFSGRQFSNSRSEMNVSTLELGDSALYLCASSLDAGGNEQFFGPGTRLTVL.

The rearrangement links TRBV30 to TRBJ1-1, with D possibly being TRBD1 (6 bases). V was cut by 7 bases and J by 6 bases, with 9 bases left in between. Germline V gene data show CDR1 as GTSNPN and CDR2 as SVGIG (reference sequence). This CDR3 comprises 10 residues. As DNA, the CDR3 is TGTGCCTCGGACAGAGCTGAAGCTTTCTTT. Translated: CASDRAEAFF.

This clonotype appeared many times. The chain joins TRBV11-2 to TRBJ2-2, with TRBD2 matching over 8 bases. J gave up 3 bases and V 5 bases, and 8 bases lay outside the gene matches. CDR1 SGHAT and CDR2 FQNNGV come from the germline V gene. The CDR3 is 16 residues long. The CDR3: CASSGGKREYTGELFF. The CDR3 DNA reads TGTGCCAGCAGCGGCGGGAAGCGGGAGTACACCGGGGAGCTGTTTTTT.

About this clonotype itself: Just one base apart from a much larger clone, this may be a read error. The chain combines TRBV6-2 or TRBV6-3 with TRBJ1-2, with 7 bases aligning to TRBD1. Germline-derived CDR1 and CDR2 are MNHEY and SVGEGT. The CDR3 has 14 residues. CDR3 region: CASSFPTGIYSYTF. CDR3 coding DNA: TGTGCCAGCAGTTTCCCGACAGGGATCTATAGCTACACCTTC.

Only a few counts were recorded for this clonotype. J is TRBJ2-1 and V is TRBV28, with no clear D. Per germline, CDR1 MDHEN and CDR2 SYDVKM. CDR3 length: 14 residues. V was clipped by 8 bases and J by 4 bases, with 15 bases between them. The CDR3 coding sequence is TGTGCCAGCGGACGACAAGGCCCGTACAATGAGCAGTTCTTC. It translates to CASGRQGPYNEQFF.

The CDR3 region has the DNA TGCAGTGCTAGAGGGTGGGGACAGACTGACGCTGGAAACACCATATATTTT. Its protein is CSARGWGQTDAGNTIYF. The J gene is TRBJ1-3, the V gene TRBV20-1, with 7 bases that match TRBD1. Germline V CDR1 and CDR2: DFQATT, SNEGSKA (reference sequence). CDR3 length: 17 amino acids. Germline trimming cut 1 base from V and 2 bases from J; bases unmatched to any gene: 11.

This clonotype was seen repeatedly, ten times or more. The chain uses TRBV7-6 and TRBJ2-5; 8 bases agree with TRBD2. The CDR3 totals 15 residues. J lost 2 bases, V lost 8 bases, and 10 bases had no gene match. Germline CDR1 SGHVS, CDR2 FNYEAQ. This CDR3 reads CASGKRGGRQETQYF. CDR3 coding DNA: TGTGCCAGCGGCAAACGGGGGGGCAGACAAGAGACCCAGTACTTC.

This clonotype was counted at least ten times. V is TRBV11-2 and J is TRBJ1-1; TRBD1 might be the D (5 bases). The germline V and J ends were trimmed by 1 base and 7 bases, with 13 bases remaining between them. CDR1 is SGHAT, CDR2 FQNNGV, per germline. The CDR3 is 14 residues long. The CDR3 DNA reads as TGTGCCAGCAGCTTAGGAGGGGCCCGGTTTGAAGCTTTCTTT. Encoded protein: CASSLGGARFEAFF.

This clonotype was observed at least ten times. No conserved phenylalanine or tryptophan ends this CDR3, so it is likely a read error. The DNA is left out, because the CDR3 cannot be placed on it with certainty; the CDR3 is given as TCRdb lists it. V usage is TRBV6-5 and J usage is TRBJ2-7; the D call of TRBD1 is as the table states it, not checked on the DNA. CDR1 is MNHEY, CDR2 SVGAGI, per germline. A total of 8 residues make up the CDR3, ends included. The CDR3 sequence: CASSLDRD.

The table lists this clonotype with many counts. The CDR3 region has the DNA TGTGCCAGTACCCCGGGTACAGGGAACAATGAGCAGTTCTTC. Its protein is CASTPGTGNNEQFF. The rearrangement joins TRBV19 to TRBJ2-1; D is possibly TRBD1 (6 bases). Per germline, CDR1 LNHDA and CDR2 SQIVND (reference sequence). The CDR3 has 14 residues. V lost 7 bases to trimming and J lost 5 bases, with 15 bases between them.

V usage is TRBV2 and J usage is TRBJ2-3, with unresolved D. Trimming stripped 7 bases from V and 0 bases from J, with 11 bases between. Germline V gene data show CDR1 as SNHLY and CDR2 as FYNNEI. The CDR3 extends over 14 amino acids. The CDR3 DNA follows: TGTGCCAGCACCTCAGGTCCCAGCACAGATACGCAGTATTTT. Its translation: CASTSGPSTDTQYF.